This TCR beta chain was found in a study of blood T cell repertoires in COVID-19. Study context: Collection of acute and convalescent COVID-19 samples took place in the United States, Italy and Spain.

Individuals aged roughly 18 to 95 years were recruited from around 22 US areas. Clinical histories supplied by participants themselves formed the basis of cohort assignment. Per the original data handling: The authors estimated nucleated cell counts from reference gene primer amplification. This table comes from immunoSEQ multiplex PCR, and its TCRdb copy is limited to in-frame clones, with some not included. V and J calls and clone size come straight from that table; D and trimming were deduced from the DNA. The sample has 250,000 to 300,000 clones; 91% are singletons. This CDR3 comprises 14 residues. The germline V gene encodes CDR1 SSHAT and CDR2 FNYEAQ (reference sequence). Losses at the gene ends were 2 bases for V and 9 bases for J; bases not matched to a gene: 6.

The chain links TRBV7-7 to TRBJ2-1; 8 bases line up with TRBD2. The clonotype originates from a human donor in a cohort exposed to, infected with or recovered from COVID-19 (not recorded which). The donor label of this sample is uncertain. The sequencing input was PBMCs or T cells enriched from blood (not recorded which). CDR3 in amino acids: CASSLNVGRVEQFF. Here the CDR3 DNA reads TGTGCCAGCAGCTTAAATGTCGGGAGGGTTGAGCAGTTCTTC.